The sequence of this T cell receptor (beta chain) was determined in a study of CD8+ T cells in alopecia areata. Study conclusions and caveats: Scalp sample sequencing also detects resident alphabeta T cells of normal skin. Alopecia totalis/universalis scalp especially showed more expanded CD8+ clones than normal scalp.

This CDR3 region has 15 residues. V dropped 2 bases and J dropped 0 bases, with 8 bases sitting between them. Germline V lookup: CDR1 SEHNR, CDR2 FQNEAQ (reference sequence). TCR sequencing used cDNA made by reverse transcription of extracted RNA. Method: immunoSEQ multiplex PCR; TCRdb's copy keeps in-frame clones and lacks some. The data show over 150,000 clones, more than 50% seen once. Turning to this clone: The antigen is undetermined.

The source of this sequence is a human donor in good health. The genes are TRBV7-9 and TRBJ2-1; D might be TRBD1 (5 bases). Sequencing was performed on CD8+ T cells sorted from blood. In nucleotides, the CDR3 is TGTGCCAGCAGCTTACAGGGAAGCTCCTACAATGAGCAGTTCTTC. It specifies CASSLQGSSYNEQFF.